This TCR beta chain was sequenced for a study of shared clonotypes between healthy human individuals. As for this clone: The antigen is unknown.

This CDR3 spans 15 amino acids. The V gene's germline CDR1 is MDHEN and CDR2 SYDVKM. Trimming stripped 6 bases from V and 2 bases from J, with 13 bases between. Sequencing used immunoSEQ multiplex PCR; TCRdb keeps in-frame clones, though not all of them. The sample comprises 1.6 million or so clones, approximately 97% of which are singletons, and approximately 1.2% rests with the top ten. General study findings and limits: Richness estimates generally favored naive over memory subsets. Sorted-subset samples were not fully sequenced, rarefaction indicated.

Material: naive CD4+ T cells sorted from blood. This sample's subset: CD45RA+ positively selected. This clonotype was obtained from a young man in good health. The chain recombines TRBV28 with TRBJ2-2; D perhaps matches TRBD2 (6 bases). CDR3 sequence (DNA): TGTGCCAGCAGGGAGGGACTCCCTAACACCGGGGAGCTGTTTTTT. Its protein product is CASREGLPNTGELFF.